This TCR beta chain derives from a study of T cells in Graves' hyperthyroidism and ophthalmopathy. Study findings and constraints: In blood, most of the thyroid clonotypes expanded above 0.001 were also present.

Between the trimmed V and J ends, which lost 4 bases and 0 bases, there was a span of 18 bases. Germline values: CDR1 LGHDT, CDR2 YNNKEL (reference sequence). The CDR3 has 17 residues. 10 ml fresh peripheral blood yielded the PBMCs. Turning to this clonotype: Its target is unknown.

Authors of the study amplified TCR beta CDR3 regions from RNA transcripts. HTBI primers were used for first-round RT-PCR of the TCR CDR3. MiXCR was run by TCRdb on the multiplex PCR reads, yielding one entry per CDR3 protein. The sample lists 650,000 to 850,000 distinct CDR3 sequences; 18% were seen once. The material sequenced was blood. V and J are TRBV3-1 and TRBJ1-2; maybe TRBD1 (6 bases). The receptor's source is a woman aged 45-65 years with Graves' hyperthyroidism that later progressed to Graves' ophthalmopathy. CDR3 protein: CASSLLKDSFTNYGYTF. The CDR3 DNA sequence: TGTGCCAGCAGCCTGCTTAAGGACAGCTTTACTAACTATGGCTACACCTTC. The full variable domain, with the rest looked up from reference TRBV3-1 and TRBJ1-2, is DTAVSQTPKYLVTQMGNDKSIKCEQNLGHDTMYWYKQDSKKFLKIMFSYNNKELIINETVPNRFSPKSPDKAHLNLHINSLELGDSAVYFCASSLLKDSFTNYGYTFGSGTRLTVV.